Sequencing of this TCR beta chain was carried out in a study of shared clonotypes between healthy human individuals (dated by TCRdb to 2018 to 2021). At the level of the whole study: A couple of women and a few men aged 18 to 49 years were included in the cohort. For each donor, CD4 naive and CD4 memory were each given three plates, CD8 naive was given two plates, and CD8 memory was given one plate. The study deeply sequenced blood TCR repertoires of five healthy adults to estimate repertoire size and the extent of clonotype sharing between individuals. To increase sequencing depth and limit assay-specific biases, different laboratories used diverse techniques to prepare libraries and sequence TCR repertoires. Between about 0.94 and 8.9 billion PBMCs per donor were obtained by leukapheresis. What the study reported, not specific to this receptor: Pairwise subsampling led to the expectation that sequencing depth would affect the degree of clonotype sharing among donors. Incomplete sequencing was indicated by rarefaction of sorted-subset datasets, despite the large sequencing depth. Approximately 5% of naive CD4, 3.5% of naive CD8, around 2.3% of memory CD4, and approximately 0.39% of memory CD8 clonotypes were shared across four donors. Because the study included a small number of donors, the genetic and exposure-history diversity represented was limited. Only blood was sampled, and tissue TCR repertoires likely differ from those in blood. Naive subsets generally had larger estimated clonotype richness than memory subsets did. Higher generation probabilities were observed for clonotypes shared by all four sorted-subset donors than for non-shared clonotypes.

The donors were healthy, HIV-negative adults with no recently reported acute infections or vaccinations. Only Caucasian adults living in Nashville, Tennessee, USA were represented among the donors. CD4+ T cells were enriched through magnetic negative selection, after which naive cells were positively selected on CD45RA and the remaining negative fraction served as the memory subset. After blood collection by leukapheresis, PBMCs were isolated using Ficoll-Histopaque density gradient centrifugation and then cryopreserved in the vapor phase of liquid nitrogen. Purity and quantity of every magnetically sorted T cell population were checked by analytical flow cytometry. From each sorted fraction, genomic DNA was isolated and quantified by UV absorbance on a Nanodrop 2000c. The CDR3 sequence holds 19 residues, the cysteine and phenylalanine included. The retained sequence is limited to the CDR3, 57 bases, with the frame set at the first base.

Using the deep immunoSEQ assay, TCR CDR3 regions were amplified from genomic DNA by multiplex PCR. Extracted genomic DNA from each cell subset was distributed evenly across all wells of several immunoSEQ 96-well plates, and each plate was treated as a replicate. For sorted subsets, around 0.2 ug genomic DNA, equal to 25,000 to 35,000 T cell genomes, was loaded into each replicate PCR. Purified libraries were quantified with a Qubit 3.0 fluorometer, sized on a Bioanalyzer 2100, and re-quantified with the KAPA Library Quantification kit. Every immunoSEQ 96-well plate was sequenced on a separate single-read 150-cycle Illumina NextSeq 550 flow cell. The source study handled its data this way. Because the immunoSEQ output included only junctional sequences and no quality scores, the filtering could not be the same as the filtering used for full-length reads. Sequences were annotated with PyIR, a Python wrapper for IgBLAST v1.9, and V/J genes and CDR3 were assigned using IMGT germline references. Reads were removed for weak V/J assignments (E-value above 1e-6), missing CDR3, stop codons, out-of-frame junctions, or ambiguous translated residues. V3J clonotypes were defined as sequences sharing the same inferred V gene, J gene, and CDR3 amino acid sequence. Percentage overlap between repertoires was calculated by dividing the number of shared unique clonotypes by the size of the smaller repertoire. Three approaches were used to assess repertoire richness: RTK rarefaction, the Chao1 estimator, and Recon v2.1 estimates of unobserved clonotypes. Generation probabilities were computed with OLGA for all TCRbeta clonotypes obtained by the gDNA method from a handful of donors. TCRdb limited this immuneACCESS table to in-frame rearrangements with V and J called. A share of clones is missing; checked studies link under half to unresolved V genes, and the rest is unexplained. The DNA gave D and trimming, while V, J and clone size come from that table. Counted in this sample were approximately 1.1 million clones; 75% to 85% of them appeared once. More than 0.5% of the sample is in the top ten clones.

Regarding this clone: No antigen is known for it. Per-base qualities were not stored, and no clone one base away is much larger.

The receptor's source is a man younger than 30 in good health. Some clones in this sample may be carry-over from other donors' samples. Sequenced: memory CD4+ T cells from PBMCs. Explained via the paper, the cell subset or site label denotes: CD45RA-negative fraction. This sequence uses TRBV21-1 and TRBJ2-4; the listed D gene, TRBD2, was not tested against the DNA. TRBV21-1 is a known pseudogene. The encoded CDR3 is CASSEGDECRGIAKNIQYF. The nucleotide sequence reads TGTGCCAGCAGCGAAGGGGATGAATGTCGGGGGATAGCCAAAAACATTCAGTACTTC.